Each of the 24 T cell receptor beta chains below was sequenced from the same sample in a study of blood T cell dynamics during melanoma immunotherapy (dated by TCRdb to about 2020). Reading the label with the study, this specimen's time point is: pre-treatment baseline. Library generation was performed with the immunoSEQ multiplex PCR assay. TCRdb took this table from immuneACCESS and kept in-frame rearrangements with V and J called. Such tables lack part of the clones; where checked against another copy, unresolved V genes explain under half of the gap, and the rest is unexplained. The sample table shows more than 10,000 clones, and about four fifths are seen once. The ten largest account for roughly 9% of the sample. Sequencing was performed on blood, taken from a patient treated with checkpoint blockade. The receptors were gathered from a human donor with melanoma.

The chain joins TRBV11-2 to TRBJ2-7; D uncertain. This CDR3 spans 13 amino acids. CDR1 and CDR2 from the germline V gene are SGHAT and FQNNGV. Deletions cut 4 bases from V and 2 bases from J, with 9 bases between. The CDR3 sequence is CASSSTRTYEQYF. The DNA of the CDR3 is TGTGCCAGCAGCTCTACCCGGACCTACGAGCAGTACTTC.

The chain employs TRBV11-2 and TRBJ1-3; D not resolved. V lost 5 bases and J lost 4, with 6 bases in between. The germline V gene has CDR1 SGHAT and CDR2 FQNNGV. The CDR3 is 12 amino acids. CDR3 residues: CASSSGGNTIYF. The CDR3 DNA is TGTGCCAGCAGCAGTGGAGGAAACACCATATATTTT.

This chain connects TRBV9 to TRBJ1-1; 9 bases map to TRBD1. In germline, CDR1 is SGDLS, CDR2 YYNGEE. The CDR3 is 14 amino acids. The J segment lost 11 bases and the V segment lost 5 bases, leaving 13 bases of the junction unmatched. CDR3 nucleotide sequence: TGTGCCAGCAGTTCTGGGACAGGGCTATTCGGGGCTTTCTTT. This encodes CASSSGTGLFGAFF.

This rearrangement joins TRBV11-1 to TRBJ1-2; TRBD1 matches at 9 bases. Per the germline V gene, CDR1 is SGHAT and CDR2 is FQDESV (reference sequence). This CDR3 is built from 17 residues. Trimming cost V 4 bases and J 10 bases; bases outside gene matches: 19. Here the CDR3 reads CASSSYPKTGTGKTYTF. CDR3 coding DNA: TGTGCCAGCAGCTCTTACCCAAAAACCGGGACAGGGAAGACCTACACCTTC.

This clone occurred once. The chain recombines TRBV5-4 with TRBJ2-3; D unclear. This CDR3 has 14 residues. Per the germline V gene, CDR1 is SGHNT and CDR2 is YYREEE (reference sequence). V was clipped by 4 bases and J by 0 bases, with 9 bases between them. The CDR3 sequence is CASSPITSTDTQYF. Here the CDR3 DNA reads TGTGCCAGCAGCCCTATTACTAGCACAGATACGCAGTATTTT.

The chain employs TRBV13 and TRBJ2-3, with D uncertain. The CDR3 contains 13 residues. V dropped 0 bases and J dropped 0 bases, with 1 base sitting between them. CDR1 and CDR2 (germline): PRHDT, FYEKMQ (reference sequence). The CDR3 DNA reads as TGTGCCAGCAGCTTAGGTAGCACAGATACGCAGTATTTT. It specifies CASSLGSTDTQYF.

CDR3 amino acids: CASSRQRELGEQFF. The DNA for the CDR3 is TGTGCCAGCAGCCGCCAGCGGGAGTTGGGTGAGCAGTTCTTC. V and J are TRBV11-1 and TRBJ2-1, with 8 bases lining up with TRBD2. Germline CDR1 and CDR2: SGHAT and FQDESV (reference sequence). Losses at the gene ends were 5 bases for V and 9 bases for J; bases not matched to a gene: 9. CDR3 size: 14 residues.

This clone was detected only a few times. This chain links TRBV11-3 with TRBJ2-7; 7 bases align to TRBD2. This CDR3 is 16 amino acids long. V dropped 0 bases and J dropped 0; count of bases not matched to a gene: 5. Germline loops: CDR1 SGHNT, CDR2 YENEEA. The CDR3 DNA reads TGTGCCAGCAGCTTAGAAAAGGGCGGGGGCTCCTACGAGCAGTACTTC. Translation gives CASSLEKGGGSYEQYF.

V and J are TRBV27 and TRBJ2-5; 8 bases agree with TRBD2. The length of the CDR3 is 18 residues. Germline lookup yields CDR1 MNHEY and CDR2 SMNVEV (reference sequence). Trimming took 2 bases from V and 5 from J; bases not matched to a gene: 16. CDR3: CASSLVTSGWGVLETQYF. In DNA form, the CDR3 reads TGTGCCAGCAGTTTAGTAACTAGCGGATGGGGCGTTCTGGAGACCCAGTACTTC.

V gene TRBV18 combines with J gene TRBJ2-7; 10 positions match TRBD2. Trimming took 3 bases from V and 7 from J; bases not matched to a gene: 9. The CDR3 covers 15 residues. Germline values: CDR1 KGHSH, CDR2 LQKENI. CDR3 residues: CASSPFSGRNREQYF. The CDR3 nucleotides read TGTGCCAGCTCACCTTTTAGCGGGAGGAATCGGGAGCAGTACTTC.

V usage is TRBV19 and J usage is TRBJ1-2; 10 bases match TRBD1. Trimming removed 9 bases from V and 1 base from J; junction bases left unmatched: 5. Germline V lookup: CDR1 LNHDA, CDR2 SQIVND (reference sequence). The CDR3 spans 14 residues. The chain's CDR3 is CASPGQGDNYGYTF. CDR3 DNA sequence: TGTGCCAGCCCCGGACAGGGGGATAACTATGGCTACACCTTC. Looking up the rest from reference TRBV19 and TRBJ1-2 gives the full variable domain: DGGITQSPKYLFRKEGQNVTLSCEQNLNHDAMYWYRQDPGQGLRLIYYSQIVNDFQKGDIAEGYSVSREKKESFPLTVTSAQKNPTAFYLCASPGQGDNYGYTFGSGTRLTVV.

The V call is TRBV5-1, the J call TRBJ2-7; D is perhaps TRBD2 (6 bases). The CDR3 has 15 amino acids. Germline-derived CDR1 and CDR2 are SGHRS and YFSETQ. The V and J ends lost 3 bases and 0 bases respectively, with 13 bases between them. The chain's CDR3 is CASSSGLISSYEQYF. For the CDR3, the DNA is TGCGCCAGCAGCTCGGGACTCATCTCCTCCTACGAGCAGTACTTC.

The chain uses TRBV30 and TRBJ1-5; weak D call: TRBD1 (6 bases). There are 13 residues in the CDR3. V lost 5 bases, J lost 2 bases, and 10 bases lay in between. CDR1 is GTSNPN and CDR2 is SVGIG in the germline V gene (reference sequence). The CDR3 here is CAWEGGGNQPQHF. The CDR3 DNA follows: TGTGCCTGGGAGGGGGGGGGCAATCAGCCCCAGCATTTT.

Here the CDR3 DNA reads TGTGCCAGCAGTGAAAGGGGTGCGAATTCACCCCTCCACTTT. Protein product: CASSERGANSPLHF. The chain combines TRBV6-1 with TRBJ1-6, with TRBD1 as a possible D gene (5 bases). CDR3 length: 14 amino acids. Germline assignment: CDR1 MNHNS and CDR2 SASEGT. Trimming stripped 2 bases from V and 7 bases from J, with 9 bases between.

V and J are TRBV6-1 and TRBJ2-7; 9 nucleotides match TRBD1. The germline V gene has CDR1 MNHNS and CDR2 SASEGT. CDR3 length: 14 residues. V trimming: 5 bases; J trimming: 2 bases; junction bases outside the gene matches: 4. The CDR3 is CASSTGDRAYEQYF. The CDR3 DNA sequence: TGTGCCAGCAGTACCGGGGACAGGGCCTACGAGCAGTACTTC.

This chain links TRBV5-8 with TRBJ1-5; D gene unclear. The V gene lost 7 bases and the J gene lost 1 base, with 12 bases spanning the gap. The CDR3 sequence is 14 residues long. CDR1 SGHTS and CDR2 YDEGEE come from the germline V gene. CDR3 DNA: TGTGCCAGCCGAGGGTGGGGAAGCAATCAGCCCCAGCATTTT. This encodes CASRGWGSNQPQHF.

The chain's CDR3 is CASRRAGGYGYTF. The DNA for the CDR3 is TGTGCCAGCAGGCGGGCCGGTGGCTATGGCTACACCTTC. V and J are TRBV6-5 and TRBJ1-2; D is undetermined. This CDR3 has 13 residues. In germline, CDR1 is MNHEY, CDR2 SVGAGI. V was cut by 6 bases and J by 4 bases, with 12 bases left in between.

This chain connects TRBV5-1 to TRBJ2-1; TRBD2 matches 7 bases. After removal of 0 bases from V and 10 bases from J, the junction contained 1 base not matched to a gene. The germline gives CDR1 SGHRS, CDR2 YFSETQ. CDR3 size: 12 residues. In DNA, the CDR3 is TGCGCCAGCAGCTTGGCCGGGAGGGAGCAGTTCTTC. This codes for CASSLAGREQFF.

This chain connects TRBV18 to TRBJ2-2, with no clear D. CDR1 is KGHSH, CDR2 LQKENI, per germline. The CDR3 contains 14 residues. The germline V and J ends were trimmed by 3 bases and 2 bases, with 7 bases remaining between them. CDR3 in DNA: TGTGCCAGCTCACCCGCGAAAAACACCGGGGAGCTGTTTTTT. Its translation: CASSPAKNTGELFF. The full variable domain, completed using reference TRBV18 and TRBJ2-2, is NAGVMQNPRHLVRRRGQEARLRCSPMKGHSHVYWYRQLPEEGLKFMVYLQKENIIDESGMPKERFSAEFPKEGPSILRIQQVVRGDSAAYFCASSPAKNTGELFFGEGSRLTVL.

For the CDR3, the DNA is TGTGCCGACCACCGGGGATCTCAGTTCTCGAAGCAGTACTTC. Its protein product is CADHRGSQFSKQYF. This chain joins TRBV19 and TRBJ2-7, with D possibly TRBD2 on 5 matching bases. Trimming took off 11 bases at V and 8 bases at J, with 25 bases between the two ends. The CDR3 totals 14 residues. CDR1 is LNHDA, CDR2 SQIVND, per germline (reference sequence). Looking up the rest from reference TRBV19 and TRBJ2-7 gives the full variable domain: DGGITQSPKYLFRKEGQNVTLSCEQNLNHDAMYWYRQDPGQGLRLIYYSQIVNDFQKGDIAEGYSVSREKKESFPLTVTSAQKNPTAFYLCADHRGSQFSKQYFGPGTRLTVT.

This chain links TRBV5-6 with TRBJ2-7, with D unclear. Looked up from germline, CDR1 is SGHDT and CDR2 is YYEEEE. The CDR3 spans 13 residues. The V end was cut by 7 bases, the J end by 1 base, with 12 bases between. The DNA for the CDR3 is TGTGCCAGCCAGACGGCACAATCCTACGAGCAGTACTTC. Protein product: CASQTAQSYEQYF.

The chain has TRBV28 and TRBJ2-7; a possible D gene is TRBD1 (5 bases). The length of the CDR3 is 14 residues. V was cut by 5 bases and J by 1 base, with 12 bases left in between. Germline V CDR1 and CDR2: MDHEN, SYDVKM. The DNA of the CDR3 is TGTGCCAGCAGTGTTGTCTCAGGGTCCTACGAGCAGTACTTC. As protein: CASSVVSGSYEQYF.

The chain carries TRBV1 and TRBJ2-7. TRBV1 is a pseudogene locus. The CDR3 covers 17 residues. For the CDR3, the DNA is TGCACCAGCAGCCAAGGCAGGACCGATGAACGAGAGTACGAGCAGTACTTC. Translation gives CTSSQGRTDEREYEQYF.

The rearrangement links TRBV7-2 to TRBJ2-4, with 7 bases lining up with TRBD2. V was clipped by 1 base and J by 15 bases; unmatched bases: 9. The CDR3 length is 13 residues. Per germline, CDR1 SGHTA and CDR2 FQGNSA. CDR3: CASSLDSGKVRYF. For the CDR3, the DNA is TGTGCCAGCAGCTTAGACAGCGGGAAGGTGAGGTACTTC.